Shown below are 3 T cell receptor beta chains from a single sample sequenced in a study of CD8+ T cells in alopecia areata. Reverse transcribed after extraction, RNA yielded cDNA as the sequencing template. The repertoire was sequenced with immunoSEQ multiplex PCR; TCRdb's copy has only in-frame clones and lacks some. In the table there are some 200,000 clones, 60% of which are singletons. Regarding treatment: oral pan-JAK inhibitor, 5-10 mg twice daily. Sequenced here: CD4+ T cells sorted from blood, sampled at week 4, from a patient treated with tofacitinib. The receptors derive from a human donor with alopecia areata.

This chain links TRBV4-3 with TRBJ2-1, with a weak D call TRBD2 (6 bases). Germline V gene lookup returns CDR1 LGHNA and CDR2 YSLEER. Trimming took off 0 bases at V and 6 bases at J, with 24 bases between the two ends. The CDR3 runs 19 residues. The CDR3 reads CASSQDLSSVGFGSNEQFF. The CDR3 bases are TGCGCCAGCAGCCAAGATTTATCTAGCGTGGGGTTTGGAAGCAATGAGCAGTTCTTC.

The chain carries TRBV30 and TRBJ2-5, with D perhaps TRBD1 (5 bases). The CDR3 is 12 amino acids. V lost 3 bases and J 5 bases, leaving 10 bases between the germline ends. From germline, CDR1 is GTSNPN and CDR2 SVGIG (reference sequence). In nucleotides, the CDR3 is TGTGCCTGGAGGGGGCCCGGCGAGACCCAGTACTTC. It yields the protein CAWRGPGETQYF.

The chain links TRBV5-1 to TRBJ1-2, with D possibly TRBD1 on 6 matching bases. Trimming took 2 bases from V and 8 from J, leaving 10 bases between them. CDR1 SGHRS and CDR2 YFSETQ come from the germline V gene. The CDR3 runs to 12 residues. This CDR3 reads CASSFNREGYTF. The DNA of the CDR3 is TGCGCCAGCAGCTTCAACAGGGAGGGCTACACCTTC.